This TCR beta chain was retrieved from a study of cytomegalovirus exposure and HLA in healthy donors (dated by TCRdb to the late 2010s). At the level of the whole study: An earlier analysis of about 560 of the donors reported 250 to 300 Gb of sequence data and 100 million to 120 million unique TCR beta sequences obtained from approximately 180 million T cells. Approximately 300 gigabases of sequencing data and approximately 85 million unique TCR sequences were included in an early release covering 550 to 650 HLA-typed donors. Of the roughly 400 genotyped donors, 81% were placed in the genetic ancestry cluster associated with self-reported Caucasian donors. The study aimed to test whether signatures of past pathogen exposure could be identified by cataloging public T cell receptors. The study used immunosequencing to profile the T cell repertoires of several hundred subjects and linked those repertoires to cytomegalovirus serostatus. Along with the approximately 650-subject first cohort, a separate validation cohort of over a hundred different subjects was used. High-throughput TCR immunosequencing, statistical association of individual TCRs with disease status, and machine learning were combined to predict cytomegalovirus infection status. A later analysis re-examined previously published TCR beta repertoires from roughly 720 donors and added high-resolution HLA genotyping to investigate patterns of TCR occurrence. The later analysis used no new phenotypic data to find candidate immune exposures, relying instead on TCR beta sequences and their occurrence across donors. In an earlier analysis of 587 of the donors, high-throughput TCR beta sequencing was used to judge whether each TCR beta V gene segment behaved as functional or pseudogenic. Alongside the repertoire data, information on donor age, sex, ethnicity and CMV serostatus was compiled. A later genetic analysis took genome-wide SNP genotypes for about 55% of the 666 donors and used that subset as a discovery cohort. All discovery cohort repertoires had been generated using a single sequencing platform. Both class I and class II loci were covered by HLA typing, at four-digit resolution. The number of typed donors differed by locus: about 620-640 for A, B, C, DRB1 and DQB1; approximately 530 for DQA1; about 600 for DPA1; and around 490 for DPB1. Roughly 5 DR-DQ haplotypes were handled as single units for association and clustering, since linkage in the cohort was strong. On average, roughly 200,000 unique TCR beta nucleotide sequences were sequenced per donor among fewer than 500 genotyped donors of the cohort, with around 19% of those sequences being non-productive. General conclusions and limits of the study: V-gene and J-gene trimming of TCR beta chains was associated with a missense DCLRE1C variant in a later genetic analysis, and the association was replicated in an independent cohort. A later analysis reported that several top co-occurrence clusters appeared linked to parvovirus B19, influenza, CMV and Epstein-Barr virus. A later analysis found that most CMV-associated TCR beta chains appeared HLA-restricted, with HLA associations seemingly driven largely by CMV exposure. In a later analysis, HLA-associated TCR beta chains were found to be more clonally expanded and to have lower generation probabilities than equally common non-associated chains. The only immune exposure information available for the cohort was CMV serostatus. Presence/absence analyses assumed roughly uniform sequencing depth across donors, an assumption that may not hold. Assigning TCR associations to individual alleles was difficult when HLA alleles, especially DR and DQ, strongly co-occurred. Fewer than 20 rarely observed V segments, including chromosome 9 orphons, were excluded from the earlier analysis of several hundred of the donors because counts were too low. A later analysis associated 15,000 or so TCR beta sequences with specific HLA alleles at a false discovery rate of 0.05. Some IMGT-functional V segments, including TRBV6-2 and TRBV6-3, could not be told apart with the 87-base-pair reads, so those segments were excluded. A further reported finding was that TCR beta sequences accurately predicted the HLA-A and HLA-B alleles for most subjects in the first cohort. A group of highly shared sequence variants was considered likely to be a technical artifact of the sequencing pipeline. The authors suggested that the approach could potentially be extended to other disease states and immunological phenotypes. Correlated functional status among segregating V segments might reflect linkage disequilibrium, but an unknown experimental factor could not be ruled out. In vitro tests confirmed that three of the cytomegalovirus-associated TCR beta chains recognize cytomegalovirus antigens. While some public TCRs were present in many individuals, most TCR sequences turned up only very rarely across donors. In a later analysis, the rate of TCR association differed among HLA loci, with DRB1 alleles having the most associated TCRs and HLA-C alleles having the fewest. In an earlier analysis of approximately 590 of the donors, most TCR beta V segments were observed in productive rearrangements about 90% or about 30% of the time, broadly matching IMGT annotations. According to a later genetic analysis, donors in an Asian-associated ancestry cluster had fewer N-insertions in productive TCRs than the approximately 650-donor mean. HLA typing was unavailable for some donors at each locus, so association tests used only the typed subset. Cytomegalovirus status was reported to be diagnosed by the classifier with high specificity and sensitivity in both the original and validation cohorts. In the study, about 150 TCR beta chains were listed as associated with cytomegalovirus. This cohort had only TCR beta chains sequenced, and the lack of alpha or paired-chain data limited which features could be detected.

The cohort consisted of 600 to 750 healthy bone marrow donors. All cohort members were sampled while nominally healthy, although unrecorded immune exposures were likely present. The donor was CMV seronegative and was included in the group of several hundred seronegative cohort members. Every donor gave a peripheral blood sample, and the peripheral blood mononuclear cells from that sample were used for TCR beta sequencing. The Qiagen DNeasy Blood Extraction Kit was used to extract genomic DNA from the blood cell samples. From its cysteine to its phenylalanine, the CDR3 spans 14 amino acids. Just CDR3 DNA is preserved here, 42 bases in frame from base 1. CDR1 MNHEY and CDR2 SVGAGI are derived from the germline V gene. V is trimmed back by 5 bases and J by 8 bases, and the junction contains 6 bases that no gene match accounts for. Preparation of the library involved the immunoSEQ multiplex PCR assay. For the multiplex PCR, a mixture combining 60 forward primers for TCR Vbeta segments and 13 reverse primers for TCR Jbeta segments was used. The CDR3 region of rearranged TCR beta genes was amplified from genomic DNA by a multiplex PCR assay. On the Illumina HiSeq System, the amplified TCR beta libraries were sequenced as 87-base-pair reads. Concerning the study's data processing: In a later analysis, approximately 74 million unique TCR beta chains were counted across the 666 repertoires, and roughly 11 million of these chains were shared by at least two donors. To remove PCR and sequencing errors, raw reads were error-corrected and collapsed into unique sequences using a nearest-neighbor algorithm that merged closely related sequences. Alignment of CDR3 sequences to IMGT reference sequences was used to assign V, D and J gene segments. Each retained sequence needed at least a six-nucleotide match to both a V gene segment and a J gene segment. Rearrangements were classified as productive when the CDR3 lacked stop codons and remained in frame with V and J, and all other rearrangements were classified as non-productive. CDR3 was defined according to IMGT convention as the region running from the second conserved V-encoded cysteine to the conserved J-encoded phenylalanine. The earlier analysis of about 570 of the donors excluded any sequence lacking an unambiguous match to a single V gene segment. In an earlier analysis of some 590 of the donors, a V segment was called functional when productive rearrangements were above 56.7%, and segregating when the standard deviation between donors exceeded 5%. A statistical classification framework was built for diagnosing cytomegalovirus status from the catalog of TCR beta chain sequences. In a later analysis, TCR nucleotide sequences were compared against IMGT/GENE-DB human TR gene sequences so that V and J genes could be assigned. Using the TCRdist pipeline, a later analysis assigned CDR3 sequences along with most-parsimonious VDJ recombination scenarios. In a later analysis, every TCR beta chain was defined by the combination of its CDR3 amino acid sequence and its V-gene family, and reads without a unique V-gene family were dropped. To address suspected cross-contamination and a sequencing artifact, a later analysis removed roughly 640 highly shared, low-generation-probability nucleotide sequences. In a later analysis, a clonal expansion index was calculated for each public chain from normalized within-repertoire ranks of inferred template counts. In a later analysis, generation probabilities were computed using a VDJ recombination model fitted to out-of-frame rearrangements, and the results were checked against IGoR. In a later analysis, hypergeometric tests were used to score TCR-TCR, TCR-HLA and TCR-CMV co-occurrence, with a repertoire-size bias correction applied to TCR pairs. To estimate false discovery rates, a later analysis permuted the HLA or CMV assignments 20 times. In a later analysis, co-occurring TCRs were grouped with DBSCAN, and TCRdist sequence similarity was added when clustering was performed within HLA-allele-positive subsets. Co-occurrence clustering excluded repertoires with fewer than 30,000 or more than 120,000 public chains, plus five with anomalous nucleotide sharing. The source is immuneACCESS, and TCRdb retained only in-frame sequences with V and J called. Part of the clones is not carried over; for the studies checked, unresolved V genes explain less than half of this, and the remainder is unexplained. D and trimming were read from the DNA, whereas the V and J calls and clone size are those reported in that table. The sample has 150,000 to 200,000 clones on record, more than 70% of them singletons. Of the sample, roughly 0.38% falls within the top ten clones.

A remark on this clone: Its antigen target is currently unknown. No base quality values were provided; no much bigger clone lies one nucleotide off.

The material sequenced was PBMCs. The V and J segments used are TRBV6-5 and TRBJ1-2; 12 bases in the junction line up with TRBD1. This clonotype was sampled from a boy aged 2 to 9 in good health and CMV-seronegative. The base sequence is TGTGCCAGCAGTGCCCGGGACAGGGGGCCAGGCTACACCTTC. Its product reads: CASSARDRGPGYTF.